One T cell receptor beta chain is described in this entry. Its cognate antigen is unknown. The sample originates from a study of monozygotic twins with inflammatory bowel disease. Overall study findings and caveats: Whereas healthy co-twins had higher TCRbeta diversity (inverse Simpson), IBD patients had lower diversity.

The quantity of total RNA per TCR library was around 3.5 ug. UMIs bearing a 6-nucleotide sample barcode were added through template switching. TCRalpha along with TCRbeta cDNA was subjected to two nested PCRs lasting roughly 16 and 10 cycles. With the 5' RACE reads reprocessed, TCRdb shows one record per CDR3 protein and no DNA. There are some 200,000 distinct CDR3 sequences in the sample, with less than 9% held by the top ten. Germline CDR1 and CDR2: SQVTM and ANQGSEA. This CDR3 comprises 12 residues. Sequences were obtained from blood. The sequence was collected from a human donor with ulcerative colitis or Crohn's disease, or a healthy co-twin of an affected twin (not recorded which). The gene calls are TRBV29-1 and TRBJ1-2; TCRdb returns TRBD1, unconfirmable since there is no DNA. This chain's CDR3 is CSVEGAAYGYTF.